This is a list of T cell receptor beta chains from one sample in a study of T-cell reconstitution after alpha-beta-depleted transplantation in children. From the PCR reads, TCRdb called clonotypes with MiXCR, one entry per CDR3 protein. This sample has some 200,000 distinct CDR3 sequences, with about 6% found just once. Sequenced here: PBMCs, sampled before TCRalphabeta/CD19-depleted stem cell transplant. These TCRs come from a girl in the first two years of life with combined immunodeficiency, due to receive a stem cell transplant. The CDR3 runs from the conserved cysteine through the conserved F or W. Size is stated for part of the rows, as once, few or many counts, or as a class when the clone is expanded.

TRBV7-2	many	CASSLVRDYGYTF
TRBV7-2	-	CASSPTGASGLDTQYF
TRBV20-1	many	CSAPGGRDPVEQFF
TRBV5-1	-	CASGPDPGLAGGFSNEQFF
TRBV29-1	many	CSVVSALTDTQYF
TRBV5-6	many	CASSLTGAADTQYF
TRBV4-2	few	CASSQAGGSPGELFF
TRBV12-3/TRBV12-4	many	CASSLSPSGPQHF
TRBV4-2	-	CASSLTSGGAYEQYF
TRBV20-1	many	CSARDRWGETQYF
TRBV29-1	many	CSVERGDDPNEQYF
TRBV20-1	many	CSARGPGNYGYTF
TRBV4-3	many	CASSPRVGGTVYEQYF
TRBV7-9	many	CASSLSEKLFF
TRBV30	-	CAWIAGVPNEQFF
TRBV28	-	CASSLFGQGRGTDTQYF
TRBV6-1	-	CASSTGEGISSNTGELFF
TRBV5-1	few	CASSLVGYEQFF
TRBV20-1	many	CSARDRDSSYNEQFF
TRBV7-6	many	CASSGSRQGDETQYF
TRBV29-1	many	CSALMWGGTYEQYF
TRBV6-5	many	CASSYREGTYEQYF
TRBV28	many	CASTGQGLIDEQFF
TRBV10-3	many	CASLNSQANEQFF
TRBV11-1	-	CASIHGASGHVSSYNEQFF
TRBV11-2	-	CASSLIRRTGTSLSETQYF
TRBV7-8	many	CASSLGDSLYNSPLHF
TRBV4-1	-	CASSQRRQGDVETQYF
TRBV5-1	-	CASSLARASGGFTDTQYF
TRBV6-4	many	CASSDTNGPIYEQYF
TRBV6-6	many	CASSRSGDEQYF
TRBV29-1	many	CSVEGGTGANVLTF
TRBV7-2	few	CASSLAPQRSHLYNEQFF
TRBV20-1	many	CSAEPGTNYEQYF
TRBV29-1	many	CSVELWEGAETQYF
TRBV28	many	CASSPADTYNEQFF
TRBV29-1	many	CSVNRAYNEQFF
TRBV7-8	many	CASSKPGQLTDTQYF
TRBV5-1	many	CASSIGTSSANEQFF
TRBV28	many	CASSLSTSGINEQFF